A selection of T cell receptor beta chains follows, all from one sample in a study of T-cell memory formation after mild COVID-19. TCRdb re-called the 5' RACE reads through MiXCR, storing one row per CDR3 protein. The table shows 300,000 or so distinct CDR3 sequences, with 15% to 20% occurring only once. The specimen sequenced was PBMCs or a T cell subset sorted from them (not recorded which). These receptor sequences come from a man aged 18-30 years who had mild COVID-19 (a few samples of this study predate the infection). Cell type and time point are not known. The CDR3 runs from the conserved cysteine through the conserved F or W. D genes are given only for firm matches. For some rows the clone size is stated as once, few or many, or as a class when expanded; others skip it.

v_gene,j_gene,d_gene,abundance,CDR3aa,CDR3nt
TRBV20-1,TRBJ1-3,.,few,CSARDPAGGNTIYF,TGCAGTGCTAGAGATCCGGCGGGCGGGAACACCATATATTTT
TRBV4-1,TRBJ1-6,.,many,CASSQDLVNSPLHF,TGCGCCAGCAGCCAAGATCTAGTTAATTCACCCCTCCACTTT
TRBV6-2/TRBV6-3,TRBJ2-2,.,few,CASSYGANTGELFF,TGTGCCAGCAGTTACGGAGCGAACACCGGGGAGCTGTTTTTT
TRBV4-1,TRBJ2-1,.,many,CASSPYDHGGRNNEQFF,TGCGCCAGCAGCCCTTACGACCACGGGGGGCGGAACAATGAGCAGTTCTTC
TRBV6-5,TRBJ2-7,.,.,CASSYRAGGGEQYF,TGTGCCAGCAGTTACAGGGCAGGTGGCGGGGAGCAGTACTTC
TRBV5-4,TRBJ1-6,.,.,CASSPEVGGSPLHF,TGTGCCAGCAGCCCGGAGGTTGGGGGTTCACCCCTCCACTTT
TRBV6-2/TRBV6-3,TRBJ1-5,.,few,CASGDPSSNQPQHF,TGTGCCAGCGGTGACCCTTCGAGCAATCAGCCCCAGCATTTT
TRBV7-6,TRBJ2-1,TRBD2,many,CASSLTGGHNEQFF,TGTGCCAGCAGCTTAACGGGGGGGCACAATGAGCAGTTCTTC
TRBV4-1,TRBJ2-7,.,.,CASSENGRDTYEQYF,TGCGCCAGCAGCGAAAATGGCAGGGACACCTACGAGCAGTACTTC
TRBV12-3/TRBV12-4,TRBJ2-5,TRBD1,.,CASSLDRGFMQETQYF,TGTGCCAGCAGCCTGGACAGGGGTTTTATGCAAGAGACCCAGTACTTC
TRBV15,TRBJ2-1,.,many,CATSRNRNDNEQFF,TGTGCCACCAGCAGAAACAGGAACGACAATGAGCAGTTCTTC
TRBV19,TRBJ2-3,.,once,CASGLFPTDTQYF,TGTGCCTCAGGATTATTCCCCACAGATACGCAGTATTTT
TRBV6-2/TRBV6-3,TRBJ2-2,.,.,CASSYRSLGELFF,TGTGCCAGCAGTTACCGCAGCCTCGGGGAGCTGTTTTTT
TRBV10-3,TRBJ2-1,.,.,CAIIFGSYNEQFF,TGTGCCATCATATTTGGATCCTACAATGAGCAGTTCTTC
TRBV3-1,TRBJ1-2,TRBD1,many,CASSEQGNGYTF,TGTGCCAGCAGCGAACAGGGGAATGGCTACACCTTC
TRBV20-1,TRBJ1-2,TRBD1,.,CSARDTTGNYGYTF,TGCAGTGCTAGGGATACGACAGGGAACTATGGCTACACCTTC
TRBV2,TRBJ1-5,TRBD1,few,CASSDPGRGGKQPQHF,TGTGCCAGCAGTGACCCCGGAAGAGGGGGCAAACAGCCCCAGCATTTT
TRBV11-3,TRBJ2-1,TRBD2,.,CASSFSGGAEDEQFF,TGTGCCAGCAGCTTTAGCGGGGGGGCCGAAGATGAGCAGTTCTTC
TRBV24-1,TRBJ2-1,TRBD2,.,CATSGGIGTSGDYNEQFF,TGTGCCACCAGTGGGGGAATAGGGACTAGCGGGGACTACAATGAGCAGTTCTTC
TRBV2,TRBJ2-2,.,.,CASSDENAGELFF,TGTGCCAGCAGTGACGAAAATGCCGGGGAGCTGTTTTTT
TRBV7-9,TRBJ1-1,.,.,CASSSQTVNTEAFF,TGTGCCAGCAGCTCCCAGACAGTGAACACTGAAGCTTTCTTT